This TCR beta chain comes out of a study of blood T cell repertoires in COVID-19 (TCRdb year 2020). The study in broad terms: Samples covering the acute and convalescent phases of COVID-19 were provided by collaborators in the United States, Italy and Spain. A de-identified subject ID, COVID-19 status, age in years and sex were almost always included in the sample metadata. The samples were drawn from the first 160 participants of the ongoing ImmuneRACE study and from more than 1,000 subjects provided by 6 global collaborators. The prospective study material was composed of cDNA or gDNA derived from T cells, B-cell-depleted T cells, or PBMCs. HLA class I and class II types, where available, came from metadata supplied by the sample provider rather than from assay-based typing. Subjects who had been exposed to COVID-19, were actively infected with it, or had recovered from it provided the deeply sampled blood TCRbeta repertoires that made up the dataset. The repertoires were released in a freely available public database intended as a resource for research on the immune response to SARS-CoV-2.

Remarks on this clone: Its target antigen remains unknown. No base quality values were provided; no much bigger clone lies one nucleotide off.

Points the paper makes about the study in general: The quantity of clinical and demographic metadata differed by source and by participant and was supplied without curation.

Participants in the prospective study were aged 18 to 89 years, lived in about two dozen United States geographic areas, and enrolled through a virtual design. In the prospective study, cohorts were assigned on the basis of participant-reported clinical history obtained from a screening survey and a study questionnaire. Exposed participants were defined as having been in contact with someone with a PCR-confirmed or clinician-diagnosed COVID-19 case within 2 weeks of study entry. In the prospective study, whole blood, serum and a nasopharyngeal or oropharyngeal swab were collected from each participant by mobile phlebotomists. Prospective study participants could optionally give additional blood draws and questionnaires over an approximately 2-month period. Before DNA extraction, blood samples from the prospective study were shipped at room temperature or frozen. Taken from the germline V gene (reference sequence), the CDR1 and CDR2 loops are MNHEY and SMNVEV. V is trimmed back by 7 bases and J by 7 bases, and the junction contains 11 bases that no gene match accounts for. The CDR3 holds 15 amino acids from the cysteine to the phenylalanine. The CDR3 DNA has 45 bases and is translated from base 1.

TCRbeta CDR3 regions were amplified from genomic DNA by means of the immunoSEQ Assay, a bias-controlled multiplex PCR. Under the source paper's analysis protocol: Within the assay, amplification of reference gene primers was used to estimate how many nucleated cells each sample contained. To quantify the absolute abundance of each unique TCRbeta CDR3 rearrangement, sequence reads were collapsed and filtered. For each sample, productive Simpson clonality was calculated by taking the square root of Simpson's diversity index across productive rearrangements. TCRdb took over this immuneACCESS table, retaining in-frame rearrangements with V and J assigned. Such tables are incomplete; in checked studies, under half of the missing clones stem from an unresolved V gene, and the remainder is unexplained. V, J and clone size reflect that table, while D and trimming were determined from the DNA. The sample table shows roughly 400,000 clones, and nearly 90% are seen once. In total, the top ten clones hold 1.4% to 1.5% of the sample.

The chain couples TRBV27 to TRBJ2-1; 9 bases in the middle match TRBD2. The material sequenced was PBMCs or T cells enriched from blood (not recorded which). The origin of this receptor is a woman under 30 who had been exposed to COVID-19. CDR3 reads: CASTLRAGGLNEQFF. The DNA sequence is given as TGTGCCAGCACCTTGAGAGCGGGGGGCCTTAATGAGCAGTTCTTC.